This TCR beta chain was sequenced during a study of blood T cell repertoires in COVID-19. Turning to the study itself: Sites in the United States, Italy and Spain provided acute and convalescent COVID-19 samples. Sources were T cells, B-cell-depleted T cells, or PBMCs; the material itself was cDNA or gDNA.

In the authors' workflow: Estimation of nucleated cell counts relied on the amplification of reference gene primers. Method: immunoSEQ multiplex PCR; TCRdb's copy keeps in-frame clones and lacks some. The V and J calls and clone size were taken over from that table, and D and trimming were inferred from the DNA. This table has fewer than 450,000 clones, about nine tenths appearing once. CDR1 is SNHLY, CDR2 FYNNEI, per germline. J was trimmed by 7 bases and V by 6 bases; bases with no gene match: 11. There are 15 residues in the CDR3. During active infection, Seattle patients enrolled and were then monitored through disease.

The receptor's source is a woman in her seventies with COVID-19, enrolled during active disease. The V and J genes are TRBV2 and TRBJ2-3; 9 bases line up with TRBD2. Sequenced material: peripheral blood. CDR3 in amino acids: CASSAEERGEYTQYF. In nucleotides, the CDR3 is TGTGCCAGCAGCGCGGAGGAGCGGGGGGAATATACGCAGTATTTT.